This T cell receptor (beta chain) was captured by sequencing in a study of vaccination effects on CD4 cells after COVID-19. Findings and limits, study-wide: Pronounced clonal contraction occurred in clones induced by infection and by vaccine late after vaccination.

Profiling relied on immunoSEQ multiplex PCR, and the TCRdb table lists in-frame clones only, not all of them. The repertoire has tens of thousands of clones, about three quarters of them found once; the top ten carry under 5.5%. Expansion with viral peptide pools was applied to antigen-specific CD4+ T cells by the ViraFEST assay prior to sequencing. The authors isolated CD4+ T cells after around nine days of culture. People in the vaccine group had not been infected with SARS-CoV-2 before, and their nucleocapsid antibodies were negative. Each culture had half its medium swapped for IL-2 medium on days 3 and 7. The V gene lost 1 base and the J gene lost 4 bases, with 10 bases spanning the gap. The CDR3 is 14 amino acids. Germline CDR1 MGHRA, CDR2 YSYEKL. Notes on this clone: Its antigen is as yet unknown.

The receptor was derived from a human donor who received a COVID-19 vaccine. Material: CD4+ T cells from PBMCs cultured with SARS-CoV-2 spike peptides, obtained before COVID-19 vaccination. The chain combines TRBV4-1 with TRBJ1-1; tentative D call: TRBD1 (5 bases). CDR3 sequence reads: CASSQAGQGTEAFF. The CDR3 DNA is TGCGCCAGCAGCCAAGCCGGGCAGGGCACTGAAGCTTTCTTT.